This TCR beta chain was identified during a study of T cell repertoires in cytomegalovirus infection (dated by TCRdb to about 2019). About the investigation overall: Donor HLA type was relevant to the analysis, as public TCR beta signatures indicated carriage of CMV infection together with the matching HLA type.

The table lists this clonotype with many counts. What antigen it recognizes has not been identified. The record has no base qualities; no much larger clone is one base away. The CDR3 has 13 amino acids, counting the end cysteine and phenylalanine. Kept here is only the CDR3 DNA, which spans 39 bases and is read in frame from base 1. Per the germline V gene, SGHTA is the CDR1 and FQGNSA is the CDR2. The trim is 11 bases for V and 1 base for J, with a gap of 11 bases between the germline ends. Overall study outcomes, separate from this receptor: In both this cohort and an independent approximately 370-donor cohort, the cumulative frequency of public TCR beta family members distinguished carriers of CMV infection plus the relevant HLA type. The ex vivo response was dominated by HLA-C-restricted CMV-specific TCR beta clonotypes, which also provided the single most frequent clonotype in two of eight donors.

Data came from an Illumina HiSeq 1500. TCRdb reanalyzed the raw reads on its own, using fastp at Q25 for trimming and MiXCR for clone calling, and kept in-frame beta chains. Entries that share a CDR3 protein sequence are merged under the most common genes and DNA. The sample table lists more than 200,000 distinct CDR3 sequences, roughly 9.1% of them with a count of one. Clones ranked in the top ten supply about 15% of the sample. Sequencing was done on a sample of PBMCs. This TCR was sampled from a human donor in good health (CMV status not recorded). Some clones in this sample may be carry-over from other donors' samples. Here the chain combines TRBV7-2 and TRBJ2-2; the D gene is perhaps TRBD1, from 5 matching bases. DNA sequence: TGTGCCGCGAAGGGGCTGAACACCGGGGAGCTGTTTTTT. Translated, it gives CAAKGLNTGELFF.